This TCR beta chain appears in the sequencing data of a study of blood T cell dynamics during melanoma immunotherapy (dated by TCRdb to about 2020). Describing the broader study: Patients with metastatic melanoma were treated with first-line pembrolizumab or nivolumab plus ipilimumab as standard of care in the United Kingdom. The training cohort consisted of consecutive patients, while an additional independent group of patients from the same centre was pooled to form an external validation set. Peripheral T cell receptor repertoires of metastatic melanoma patients were profiled before and after one cycle of checkpoint inhibitor therapy to find early correlates of response. The study at large found these results: Whether the T cell clones behind the repertoire changes were melanoma-specific or instead reflected general immune activation was something the study could not determine. Unlike progressors, patients who went on to achieve disease control showed a bifurcated reorganization of the PBMC repertoire at W3, with either increased clonality or increased diversity. The relatively small sample size was acknowledged as a potential limitation on generalization of the results.

Every bulk PBMC sample was loaded with the same fixed amount of around 400 ng of DNA. The immunoSEQ TCRb Assay kit was used according to manufacturer instructions to amplify TCR beta CDR3 sequences from genomic DNA. The KAPA Library Quantification Kit for Illumina platforms was used to quantify pooled libraries by qPCR. Sequencing of the pooled libraries was done on an Illumina NextSeq 500, with clustering at about 0.55-1.2 pM. The paper's processing steps were these. TCR data were analyzed using immunoSEQ ANALYZER and the R LymphoSeq package. A rearrangement efficiency score was calculated as productive divided by the sum of productive and non-productive CDR3 sequences. Clonality was assessed using the Gini coefficient and diversity using the Renyi index at alpha=1, with pairwise comparisons between timepoints within each patient. In LymphoSeq, clonal relatedness was computed with an edit distance of 3 and repertoire similarity was computed with the Bhattacharyya coefficient. To classify response, a linear discriminant analysis based on week-3 changes in clonality and diversity was built using the R MASS and caret packages. TCRdb stores this immuneACCESS table with in-frame sequences only. Part of the clones is absent; in the studies checked, under half of the shortfall reflects unresolved V genes, and no reason is known for the rest. The D gene and trimming were derived from the DNA, and the V and J assignments and clone size from that table. This sample gives fewer than 20,000 clones in total; roughly nine tenths of them show up just once. 1.8% of the sample is in the top ten clones.

As for this clone: It lacks a known antigen. Per-base qualities were not stored, and no clone one base away is much larger.

Taken with the paper, the label for time point translates to: pre-treatment baseline. Blood samples were collected before treatment (T0) and at week 3 (W3), after the first cycle of checkpoint blockade. Except for a couple of patients with rapid clinical progression, response was assessed 12 weeks after the first infusion by RECIST 1.1; disease control meant complete response, partial response or stable disease. Any patient who had received prior systemic cancer treatment, was on concomitant immunosuppressant therapy or had synchronous other active malignancies was excluded. Bulk PBMC and plasma cell-free DNA were both sequenced for TCR beta so that circulating cells and T cell turnover could be tracked. PBMC were isolated from blood with Lymphoprep and SepMate tubes, followed by red cell lysis. QIAamp DNA Blood Mini kits were used to extract DNA from both PBMC and sorted T cell subsets. The starting material was blood, obtained from a patient treated with checkpoint blockade. The TCR sequence derives from a human donor with melanoma.

CDR3 protein: CASSPTGVGTGELFF. The bases read TGTGCCAGCAGCCCAACAGGGGTGGGCACCGGGGAGCTGTTTTTT. The chain links TRBV11-3 with TRBJ2-2, and 7 bases in between align with TRBD1. From a lookup of the germline V gene, CDR1 and CDR2 are SGHNT and YENEEA. Measured from the cysteine to the phenylalanine, the CDR3 is 15 residues long. CDR3 DNA is the only sequence kept; it has 45 bases, read in frame from the first base. The junction shows trimming of 5 bases on V and 4 bases on J, and the gene matches do not reach 7 bases of it.